The sample holds a few counts of the clone carrying this T cell receptor beta chain. Trimming cost V 2 bases and J 7 bases, with 18 bases left between them. From germline, CDR1 is SGHNT and CDR2 YENEEA. There are 16 residues in the CDR3. This specimen belongs to a study of blood T cell repertoires in COVID-19. Study context: Sources were T cells, B-cell-depleted T cells, or PBMCs; the material itself was cDNA or gDNA.

In the study's own analysis: Counts of nucleated cells, estimated from reference gene primer amplification, were obtained. Produced via immunoSEQ multiplex PCR; TCRdb's table is partial and in-frame only. V, J and clone size were drawn from that table, and D and trimming were deduced from the DNA. The sample yields 120,000 to 150,000 clones, approximately 89% seen once. This chain joins TRBV11-3 and TRBJ2-1, with D tentatively TRBD1 (6 bases). The sequenced sample consisted of peripheral blood. This clonotype was obtained from a human donor in a cohort sampled during active COVID-19. This CDR3 reads CASSLSWRQGPNEQFF. The DNA for the CDR3 is TGTGCCAGCAGCTTATCTTGGCGGCAGGGGCCAAATGAGCAGTTCTTC. The variable domain in full, with the rest retrieved from reference TRBV11-3 and TRBJ2-1, is EAGVVQSPRYKIIEKKQPVAFWCNPISGHNTLYWYLQNLGQGPELLIRYENEEAVDDSQLPKDRFSAERLKGVDSTLKIQPAELGDSAVYLCASSLSWRQGPNEQFFGPGTRLTVL.